This TCR beta chain originates from a study of blood T cell repertoires in COVID-19 (dated by TCRdb to the early 2020s). Regarding the research as a whole: Samples from collaborators originated in the United States, Italy and Spain and spanned both the acute and convalescent phases of COVID-19. The prospective study material was composed of cDNA or gDNA derived from T cells, B-cell-depleted T cells, or PBMCs. Deeply sampled blood TCRbeta repertoires from subjects exposed to, actively infected with, or recovered from COVID-19 were included in the dataset. A freely available public database, intended as a resource for researchers studying the immune response to SARS-CoV-2, is where the repertoires were released. The samples were drawn from the first 160 participants of the ongoing ImmuneRACE study and from 1,254 subjects provided by 6 global collaborators. Sample metadata almost always included a de-identified subject ID, COVID-19 status, age in years and sex. Where HLA class I and class II types were available, the types were taken from metadata supplied by the sample provider, not from assay-based typing. The paper's findings and limits, for the study overall: The quantity of clinical and demographic metadata differed by source and by participant and was supplied without curation.

TCRbeta CDR3 regions were amplified from genomic DNA by means of the immunoSEQ Assay, a bias-controlled multiplex PCR. The study's own analysis went as follows. The number of nucleated cells in each sample was estimated by amplification of reference gene primers within the assay. To quantify the absolute abundance of each unique TCRbeta CDR3 rearrangement, sequence reads were collapsed and filtered. For each sample, productive Simpson clonality was calculated as the square root of Simpson's diversity index over productive rearrangements. TCRdb limited this immuneACCESS table to in-frame rearrangements with V and J called. A share of clones is missing; checked studies link under half to unresolved V genes, and the rest is unexplained. D and trimming were read from the DNA, whereas the V and J calls and clone size are those reported in that table. In all, the sample holds 90,000 to 150,000 clones, and roughly three quarters of those were seen once. Clones ranked in the top ten supply about 4% of the sample.

Collaborating institutions collected whole blood in K2EDTA tubes following their own protocols. Collaborator samples were shipped for TCRbeta analysis as frozen whole blood, isolated PBMCs, or DNA extracted from either sample type. Trimming removed 5 bases from V and 8 bases from J, leaving 15 bases between the germline ends. The germline V gene supplies CDR1 SGHVS and CDR2 FQNEAQ. Counted from cysteine to phenylalanine, this CDR3 has 14 amino acids. Of the read, only the CDR3 DNA is kept; its 42 bases are in frame from base 1. Note on this clone: Its antigen is currently not known. Base-call qualities are not available, and no considerably larger clone is one nucleotide away.

The TCR was taken from a woman older than 75 with acute or convalescent COVID-19. Recombination linked TRBV7-8 to TRBJ1-4; TRBD1 is perhaps the D gene, given 5 matching bases. The source material was peripheral blood. The nucleotides read TGTGCCAGCAGCCCGGGGGACCAATCCGAAAAACTGTTTTTT. Its amino acids are CASSPGDQSEKLFF.